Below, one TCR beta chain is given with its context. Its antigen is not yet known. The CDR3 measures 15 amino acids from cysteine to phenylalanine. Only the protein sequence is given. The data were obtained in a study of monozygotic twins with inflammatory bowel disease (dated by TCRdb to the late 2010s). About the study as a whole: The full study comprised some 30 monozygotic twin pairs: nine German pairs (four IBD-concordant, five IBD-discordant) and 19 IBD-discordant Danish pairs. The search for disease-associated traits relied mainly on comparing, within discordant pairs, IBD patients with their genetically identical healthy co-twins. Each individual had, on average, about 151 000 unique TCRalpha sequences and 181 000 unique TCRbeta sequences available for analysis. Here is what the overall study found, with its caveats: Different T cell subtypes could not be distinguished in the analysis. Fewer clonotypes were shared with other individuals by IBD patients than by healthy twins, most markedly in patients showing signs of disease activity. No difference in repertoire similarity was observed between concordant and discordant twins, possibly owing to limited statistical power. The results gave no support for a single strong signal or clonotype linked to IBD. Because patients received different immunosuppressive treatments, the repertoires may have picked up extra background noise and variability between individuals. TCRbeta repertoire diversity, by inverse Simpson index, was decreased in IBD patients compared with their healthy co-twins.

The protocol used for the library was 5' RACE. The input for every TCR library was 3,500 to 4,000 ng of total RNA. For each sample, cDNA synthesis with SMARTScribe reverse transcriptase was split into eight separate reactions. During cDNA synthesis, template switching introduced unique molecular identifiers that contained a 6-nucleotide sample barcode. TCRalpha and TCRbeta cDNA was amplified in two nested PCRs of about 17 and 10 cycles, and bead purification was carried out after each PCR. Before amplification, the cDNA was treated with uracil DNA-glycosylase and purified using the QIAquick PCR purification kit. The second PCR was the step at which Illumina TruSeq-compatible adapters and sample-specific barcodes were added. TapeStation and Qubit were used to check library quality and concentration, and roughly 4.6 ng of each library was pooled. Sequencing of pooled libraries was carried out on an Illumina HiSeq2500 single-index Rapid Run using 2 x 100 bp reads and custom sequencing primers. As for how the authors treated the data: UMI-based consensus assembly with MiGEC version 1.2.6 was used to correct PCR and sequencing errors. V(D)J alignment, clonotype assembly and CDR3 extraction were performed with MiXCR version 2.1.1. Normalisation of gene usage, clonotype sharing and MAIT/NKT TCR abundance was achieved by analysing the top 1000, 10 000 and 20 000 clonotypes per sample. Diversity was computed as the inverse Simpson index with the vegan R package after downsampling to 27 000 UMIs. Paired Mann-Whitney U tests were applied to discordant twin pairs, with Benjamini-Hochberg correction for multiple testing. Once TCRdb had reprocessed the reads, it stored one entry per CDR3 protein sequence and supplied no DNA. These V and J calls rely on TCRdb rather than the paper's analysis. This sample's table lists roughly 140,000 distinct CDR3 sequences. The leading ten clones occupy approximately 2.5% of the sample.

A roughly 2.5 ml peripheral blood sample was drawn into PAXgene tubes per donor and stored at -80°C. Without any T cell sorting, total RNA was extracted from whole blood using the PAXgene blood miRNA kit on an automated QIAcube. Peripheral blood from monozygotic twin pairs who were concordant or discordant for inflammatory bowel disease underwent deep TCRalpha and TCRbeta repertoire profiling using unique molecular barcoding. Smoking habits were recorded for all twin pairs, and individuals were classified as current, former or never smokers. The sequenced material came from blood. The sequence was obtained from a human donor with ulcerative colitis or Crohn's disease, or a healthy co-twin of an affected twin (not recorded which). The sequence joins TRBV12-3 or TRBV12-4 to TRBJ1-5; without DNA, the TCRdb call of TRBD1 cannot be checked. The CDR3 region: CASSRLQGAGQPQHF.